The clone carrying this T cell receptor beta chain was observed a few times. The data are from a study of cytotoxic CD8 clonotypes in ibrutinib-treated CLL. Study-level information: The cohort had about 11 relapsed/refractory and around 14 treatment-naive patients, fewer than 18 IGHV unmutated.

The CDR3 has 16 residues. CDR1 and CDR2 (germline): LGHNA, YNFKEQ. V was cut by 0 bases and J by 3 bases, with 9 bases left in between. Assay used: immunoSEQ multiplex PCR; TCRdb lists only in-frame clones, some missing. The sample lists approximately 47,000 clones; approximately 65% were seen once. The receptor comes from a human donor with chronic lymphocytic leukemia. This chain connects TRBV4-2 to TRBJ2-6; tentatively, D is TRBD1 (5 bases). Source: PBMCs, taken after 24 months of ibrutinib treatment. The CDR3 DNA reads TGTGCCAGCAGCCAAGAACAGGTTGGTGGGGCCAACGTCCTGACTTTC. Translation: CASSQEQVGGANVLTF.